A selection of T cell receptor beta chains follows, all from one sample in a study of T-cell reconstitution after alpha-beta-depleted transplantation in children. TCRdb re-analysed the PCR reads in MiXCR, keeping a single row per CDR3 protein. The table shows hundreds of thousands of distinct CDR3 sequences, with about 24% occurring only once. The source was PBMCs, mostly from graft donor cells, collected 360 days after TCRalphabeta/CD19-depleted stem cell transplant. The receptors here all came from a female patient aged 2-15 years who had a stem cell transplant for congenital amegakaryocytic thrombocytopenia, so the T cells may come from the graft donor. CDR3s include the opening cysteine and the closing phenylalanine or tryptophan. D genes are given only for firm matches. A clone size is listed for some rows: how often the clone was seen (once, few, many), or a class if it is expanded.

TRBV20-1	TRBJ1-2	few	.	CSARIGKTYGYTF	TGCAGTGCCCGCATCGGCAAAACCTATGGCTACACCTTC
TRBV7-2	TRBJ2-1	few	.	CASSLESGYNEQFF	TGTGCCAGCAGCTTAGAAAGCGGGTACAATGAGCAGTTCTTC
TRBV2	TRBJ2-7	.	.	CASSRVRGLYEQYF	TGTGCCAGCAGCCGGGTCAGAGGGCTCTACGAGCAGTACTTC
TRBV20-1	TRBJ2-7	.	.	CSARDFSGHEQYF	TGCAGTGCTAGAGATTTCAGCGGACACGAGCAGTACTTC
TRBV29-1	TRBJ1-3	many	.	CSVVTEISGNTIYF	TGCAGCGTTGTGACAGAAATCTCTGGAAACACCATATATTTT
TRBV10-3	TRBJ2-7	few	TRBD2	CAISESSGRNYEQYF	TGTGCCATCAGTGAGTCTAGCGGGAGGAACTACGAGCAGTACTTC
TRBV6-1	TRBJ2-5	.	TRBD2	CASGIIAGGLETQYF	TGTGCCAGCGGCATTATAGCGGGAGGTCTGGAGACCCAGTACTTC
TRBV5-4	TRBJ2-5	many	.	CASSFRGLETQYF	TGTGCCAGCAGTTTCCGCGGACTGGAGACCCAGTACTTC
TRBV25-1	TRBJ2-7	.	.	CASSAAGPGEQYF	TGTGCCAGCAGTGCGGCTGGGCCCGGCGAGCAGTACTTC
TRBV6-1	TRBJ2-3	.	TRBD2	CASILAGGHTDTQYF	TGTGCCAGCATATTAGCGGGGGGCCACACAGATACGCAGTATTTT
TRBV7-2	TRBJ2-1	few	TRBD2	CASSSVAGAYNEQFF	TGTGCCAGCAGCTCCGTAGCGGGCGCATACAATGAGCAGTTCTTC
TRBV28	TRBJ2-1	few	TRBD2	CASSSPNSLAGVANEQFF	TGTGCCAGCAGCTCCCCAAACTCGCTAGCGGGAGTCGCAAATGAGCAGTTCTTC
TRBV7-1	TRBJ2-1	.	.	CASRLETKRRDSHKGKYNEQFF	TGTGCCAGCAGACTCGAAACTAAAAGAAGGGACTCGCACAAAGGGAAATACAATGAGCAGTTCTTC
TRBV5-1	TRBJ1-1	.	.	CASSLTTGYTEAFF	TGCGCCAGCAGCTTGACGACAGGATACACTGAAGCTTTCTTT
TRBV6-1	TRBJ1-2	.	.	CASSGRQRHYGYTF	TGTGCCAGCAGTGGGCGACAGCGACACTATGGCTACACCTTC
TRBV14	TRBJ2-5	.	.	CASSRNQETQYF	TGTGCCAGCAGCCGGAACCAAGAGACCCAGTACTTC
TRBV11-3	TRBJ2-5	few	.	CASSRGGWETQYF	TGTGCCAGCAGCCGCGGTGGATGGGAGACCCAGTACTTC
TRBV3-1	TRBJ2-2	medium-sized	.	CASSRNTGELFF	TGTGCCAGCAGCCGGAACACCGGGGAGCTGTTTTTT
TRBV3-1	TRBJ2-3	few	TRBD1	CASSRSGQGLSADTQYF	TGTGCCAGCAGCCGTTCGGGACAGGGGCTTTCAGCAGATACGCAGTATTTT
TRBV7-2	TRBJ2-1	.	.	CASSRREWDEQFF	TGTGCCAGCAGCAGGAGGGAGTGGGATGAGCAGTTCTTC
TRBV6-5	TRBJ2-7	.	TRBD1	CASGYRGFPYEQYF	TGTGCCAGCGGTTACAGGGGATTTCCCTACGAGCAGTACTTC
TRBV20-1	TRBJ2-3	few	.	CSATMGRVLFSDTQYF	TGCAGTGCAACCATGGGTAGGGTCTTGTTTTCAGATACGCAGTATTTT
TRBV4-2	TRBJ2-3	many	.	CASSQGQGLTDTQYF	TGTGCCAGCAGCCAGGGTCAGGGACTCACAGATACGCAGTATTTT
TRBV3-1	TRBJ2-1	.	.	CASSPIPGLNEQFF	TGTGCCAGCAGCCCCATTCCGGGACTCAATGAGCAGTTCTTC
TRBV7-2	TRBJ2-2	once	.	CASTQSWGTGELFF	TGTGCCAGCACCCAATCATGGGGCACCGGGGAGCTGTTTTTT
TRBV4-1	TRBJ1-1	.	.	CASSQEKGHTFSIMNTEAFF	TGCGCCAGCAGCCAAGAAAAGGGACACACGTTTAGCATCATGAACACTGAAGCTTTCTTT
TRBV6-2/TRBV6-3	TRBJ2-7	few	TRBD2	CASTGVGQPKRGFYEQYF	TGTGCCAGCACCGGCGTCGGGCAGCCAAAGCGGGGCTTCTACGAGCAGTACTTC
TRBV12-3/TRBV12-4	TRBJ1-2	.	.	CASRGDYGYTF	TGTGCCAGCAGGGGCGACTATGGCTACACCTTC
TRBV5-6	TRBJ2-5	few	.	CASSLASTDQETQYF	TGTGCCAGCAGCTTGGCATCGACAGACCAAGAGACCCAGTACTTC
TRBV4-1	TRBJ1-1	.	.	CASSQEGEGTEAFF	TGCGCCAGCAGCCAAGAGGGGGAGGGCACTGAAGCTTTCTTT
TRBV12-3/TRBV12-4	TRBJ2-1	.	TRBD2	CASSLADSGGAHNEQFF	TGTGCCAGCAGTTTAGCTGATAGCGGGGGGGCCCACAATGAGCAGTTCTTC
TRBV12-3/TRBV12-4	TRBJ2-7	.	.	CASRLAGGEQYF	TGTGCCAGCAGACTAGCCGGGGGAGAGCAGTACTTC
TRBV28	TRBJ1-3	few	.	CASSSFGRVSSGNTIYF	TGTGCCAGCAGTTCTTTCGGACGGGTCTCCTCTGGAAACACCATATATTTT
TRBV7-7	TRBJ2-5	many	.	CASSLGSEETQYF	TGTGCCAGCAGCTTAGGATCCGAGGAGACCCAGTACTTC
TRBV6-1	TRBJ1-5	.	TRBD1	CASKGQGNQPQHF	TGTGCCAGCAAGGGACAGGGGAATCAGCCCCAGCATTTT
TRBV7-3	TRBJ2-1	few	.	CASSLIGLNEQFF	TGTGCCAGCAGCTTAATTGGGTTGAATGAGCAGTTCTTC
TRBV30	TRBJ1-4	.	.	CAWSVPWGPNEKLFF	TGTGCCTGGAGTGTACCATGGGGACCGAATGAAAAACTGTTTTTT
TRBV18	TRBJ1-1	few	.	CASSSQGWDTEAFF	TGTGCCAGCTCATCACAGGGTTGGGACACTGAAGCTTTCTTT
TRBV4-1	TRBJ2-1	.	TRBD2	CASSWTVLAHNNEQFF	TGCGCCAGCAGCTGGACGGTACTAGCGCACAACAATGAGCAGTTCTTC
TRBV12-3/TRBV12-4	TRBJ2-1	.	.	CASSFGVHSSYNEQFF	TGTGCCAGCAGTTTCGGCGTCCACAGCTCCTACAATGAGCAGTTCTTC
TRBV19	TRBJ2-3	once	.	CASSIAGTEYF	TGTGCCAGTAGTATTGCGGGAACCGAGTATTTT
TRBV12-3/TRBV12-4	TRBJ1-1	few	TRBD1	CASSFTPGGTEAFF	TGTGCCAGCAGTTTTACCCCAGGGGGCACTGAAGCTTTCTTT
TRBV7-3	TRBJ2-1	few	.	CASSLTQVDEQFF	TGTGCCAGCAGCTTAACGCAGGTGGATGAGCAGTTCTTC
TRBV4-1	TRBJ2-7	few	.	CASSSRPAQGPDYEQYF	TGCGCCAGCAGCTCGCGACCGGCCCAGGGACCGGACTACGAGCAGTACTTC
TRBV29-1	TRBJ1-2	.	.	CSVQDSIYGYTF	TGCAGCGTCCAGGACAGCATCTATGGCTACACCTTC
TRBV5-1	TRBJ2-7	.	TRBD1	CASSLGQGALYEQYF	TGCGCCAGCAGCTTAGGACAGGGGGCTCTTTACGAGCAGTACTTC
TRBV20-1	TRBJ2-7	few	TRBD2	CSATFAGAYEQYF	TGCAGTGCTACCTTCGCGGGGGCCTACGAGCAGTACTTC
TRBV4-3	TRBJ1-3	.	.	CASSPFSYRAPGGNTIYF	TGCGCCAGCAGCCCCTTCTCCTACAGGGCGCCGGGGGGAAACACCATATATTTT
TRBV7-3	TRBJ2-1	.	TRBD2	CASSSPSTGGLAGYHNEQFF	TGTGCCAGCAGCTCACCATCGACGGGGGGACTAGCGGGGTACCACAATGAGCAGTTCTTC
TRBV6-5	TRBJ2-1	.	TRBD2	CASSFLAGGSEQFF	TGTGCCAGCAGTTTTCTAGCGGGGGGGAGCGAGCAGTTCTTC
TRBV12-3/TRBV12-4	TRBJ2-5	few	TRBD2	CASSLDLAGKETQYF	TGTGCCAGCAGTTTAGATCTAGCGGGGAAAGAGACCCAGTACTTC
TRBV25-1	TRBJ2-1	many	TRBD2	CASRGFLAGGHDEQFF	TGTGCCAGCAGGGGGTTCCTAGCGGGAGGGCACGATGAGCAGTTCTTC
TRBV18	TRBJ2-3	.	TRBD1	CASSPPDRVDTQYF	TGTGCCAGCTCACCACCCGACAGGGTAGATACGCAGTATTTT
TRBV20-1	TRBJ2-7	.	.	CSASSGSPITYEQYF	TGCAGTGCTAGTAGTGGTTCCCCGATAACCTACGAGCAGTACTTC